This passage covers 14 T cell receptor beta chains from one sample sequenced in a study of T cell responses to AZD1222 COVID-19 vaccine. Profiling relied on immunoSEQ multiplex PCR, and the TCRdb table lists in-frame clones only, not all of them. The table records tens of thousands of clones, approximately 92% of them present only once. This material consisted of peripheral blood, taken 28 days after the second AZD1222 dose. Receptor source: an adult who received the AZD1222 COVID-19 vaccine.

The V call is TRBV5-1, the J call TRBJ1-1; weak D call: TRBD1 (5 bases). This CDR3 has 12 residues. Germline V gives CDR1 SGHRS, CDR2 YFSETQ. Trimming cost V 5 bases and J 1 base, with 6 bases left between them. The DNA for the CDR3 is TGCGCCAGCAGAGGGGAGAACACTGAAGCTTTCTTT. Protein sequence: CASRGENTEAFF.

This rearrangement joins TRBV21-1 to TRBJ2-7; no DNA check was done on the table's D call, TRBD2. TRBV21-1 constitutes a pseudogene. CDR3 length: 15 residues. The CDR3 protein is CASSHTGTPSYEQYF. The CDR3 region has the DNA TGTGCCAGCAGCCACACCGGGACTCCCTCCTACGAGCAGTACTTC.

Here the CDR3 DNA reads TGTGCCAGCTCCACCAACGGGGACAGTCTCTTCTCTGGAAACACCATATATTTT. It encodes CASSTNGDSLFSGNTIYF. The J gene is TRBJ1-3, the V gene TRBV18; 7 bases match TRBD1. CDR3 size: 18 residues. V was pared by 6 bases and J by 0 bases, with 14 bases of the junction left unmatched. Germline V gene sequence: CDR1 KGHSH, CDR2 LQKENI.

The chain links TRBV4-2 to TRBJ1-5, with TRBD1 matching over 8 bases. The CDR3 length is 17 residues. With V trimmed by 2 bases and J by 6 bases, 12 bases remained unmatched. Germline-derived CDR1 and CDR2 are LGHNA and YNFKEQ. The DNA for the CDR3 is TGTGCCAGCAGCCAATCGTTACAGGGGGGTTCGAGTCAGCCCCAGCATTTT. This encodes CASSQSLQGGSSQPQHF.

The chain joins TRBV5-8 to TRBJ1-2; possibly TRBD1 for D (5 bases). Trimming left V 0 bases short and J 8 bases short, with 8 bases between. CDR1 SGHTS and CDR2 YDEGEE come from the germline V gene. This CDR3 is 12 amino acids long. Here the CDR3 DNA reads TGTGCCAGCAGCTTGGAAGGGGACGGCTACACCTTC. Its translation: CASSLEGDGYTF.

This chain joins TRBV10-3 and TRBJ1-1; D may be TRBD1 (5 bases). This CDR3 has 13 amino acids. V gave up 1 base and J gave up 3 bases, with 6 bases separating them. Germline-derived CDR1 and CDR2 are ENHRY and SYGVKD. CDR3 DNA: TGTGCCATCAGTGAGTTGGGGGACACTGAAGCTTTCTTT. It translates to CAISELGDTEAFF.

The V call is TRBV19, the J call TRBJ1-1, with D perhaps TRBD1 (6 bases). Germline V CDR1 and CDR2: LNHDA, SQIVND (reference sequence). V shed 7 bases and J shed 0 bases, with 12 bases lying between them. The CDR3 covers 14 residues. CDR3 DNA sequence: TGTGCCAGTACGGACAGAAGAATGAACACTGAAGCTTTCTTT. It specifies CASTDRRMNTEAFF. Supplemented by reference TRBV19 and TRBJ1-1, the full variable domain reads DGGITQSPKYLFRKEGQNVTLSCEQNLNHDAMYWYRQDPGQGLRLIYYSQIVNDFQKGDIAEGYSVSREKKESFPLTVTSAQKNPTAFYLCASTDRRMNTEAFFGQGTRLTVV.

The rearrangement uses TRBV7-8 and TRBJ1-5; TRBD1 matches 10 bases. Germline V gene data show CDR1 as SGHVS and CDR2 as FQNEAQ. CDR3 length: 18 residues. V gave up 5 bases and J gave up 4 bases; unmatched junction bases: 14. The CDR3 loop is CASSTQADRGRRNQPQHF. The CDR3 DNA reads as TGTGCCAGCAGCACCCAGGCCGACAGGGGGCGACGTAATCAGCCCCAGCATTTT. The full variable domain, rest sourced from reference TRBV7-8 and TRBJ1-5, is GAGVSQSPRYKVAKRGQDVALRCDPISGHVSLFWYQQALGQGPEFLTYFQNEAQLDKSGLPSDRFFAERPEGSVSTLKIQRTQQEDSAVYLCASSTQADRGRRNQPQHFGDGTRLSIL.

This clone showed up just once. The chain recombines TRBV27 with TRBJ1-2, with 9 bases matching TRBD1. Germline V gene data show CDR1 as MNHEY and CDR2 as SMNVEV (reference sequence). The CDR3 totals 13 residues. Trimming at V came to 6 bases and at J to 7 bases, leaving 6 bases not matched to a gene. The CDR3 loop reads CASSEQGAFGYTF. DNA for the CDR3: TGTGCCAGCAGCGAACAGGGGGCATTTGGCTACACCTTC.

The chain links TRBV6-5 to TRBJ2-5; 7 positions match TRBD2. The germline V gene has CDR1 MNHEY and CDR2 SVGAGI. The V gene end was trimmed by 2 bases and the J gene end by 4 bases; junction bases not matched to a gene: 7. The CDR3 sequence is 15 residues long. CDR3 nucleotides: TGTGCCAGCAGTTACCGGGACGGGGGGAGAGAGACCCAGTACTTC. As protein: CASSYRDGGRETQYF.

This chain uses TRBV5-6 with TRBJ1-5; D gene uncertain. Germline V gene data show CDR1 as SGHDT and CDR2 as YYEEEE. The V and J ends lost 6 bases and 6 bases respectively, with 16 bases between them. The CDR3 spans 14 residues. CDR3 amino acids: CASTRGEVGQPQHF. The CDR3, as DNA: TGTGCCAGCACCCGCGGGGAGGTCGGTCAGCCCCAGCATTTT.

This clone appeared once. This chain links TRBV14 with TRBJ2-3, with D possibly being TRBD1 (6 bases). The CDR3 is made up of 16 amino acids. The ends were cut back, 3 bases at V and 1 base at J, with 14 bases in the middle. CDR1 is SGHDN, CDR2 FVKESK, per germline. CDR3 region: CASSHFDRRGTDTQYF. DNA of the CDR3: TGTGCCAGCAGCCACTTCGACAGGCGCGGCACAGATACGCAGTATTTT.

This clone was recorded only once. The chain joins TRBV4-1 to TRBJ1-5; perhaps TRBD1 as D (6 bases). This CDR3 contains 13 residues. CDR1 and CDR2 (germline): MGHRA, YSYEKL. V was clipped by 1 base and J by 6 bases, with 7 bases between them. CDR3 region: CASSQGGAQPQHF. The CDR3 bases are TGCGCCAGCAGCCAAGGGGGGGCTCAGCCCCAGCATTTT.

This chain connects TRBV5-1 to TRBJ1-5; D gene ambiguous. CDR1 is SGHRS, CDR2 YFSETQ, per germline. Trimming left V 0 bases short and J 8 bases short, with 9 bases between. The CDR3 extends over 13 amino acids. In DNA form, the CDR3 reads TGCGCCAGCAGCTTGGCGGGTCTCGAGCCCCAGCATTTT. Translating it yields CASSLAGLEPQHF.